This T cell receptor beta chain was retrieved from a study of CD8+ T cells in alopecia areata. Study-level points and caveats: Scalp data also include sequences from resident alphabeta T cells of normal skin.

This clone has only a few counts. Its antigen is still unknown. The CDR3 consists of 14 residues. J was trimmed by 3 bases and V by 5 bases; bases with no gene match: 4. Germline loops: CDR1 SGHTA, CDR2 FQGNSA. RNA, once extracted, was reverse transcribed into cDNA for use as the sequencing template. Using immunoSEQ multiplex PCR, the repertoire was profiled, and TCRdb retains in-frame clones only, with some absent. The repertoire holds hundreds of thousands of clones, with 58% as singletons. Documented treatment: oral pan-JAK inhibitor, 5-10 mg twice daily. The receptor was derived from a human donor with alopecia areata. The chain employs TRBV7-2 and TRBJ1-1; TRBD1 aligns across 9 bases. The sequencing used CD4+ T cells sorted from blood, collected at week 24, from a patient treated with tofacitinib. CDR3 region: CASSLDRGYTEAFF. DNA for the CDR3: TGTGCCAGCAGCCTCGACAGGGGGTACACTGAAGCTTTCTTT.